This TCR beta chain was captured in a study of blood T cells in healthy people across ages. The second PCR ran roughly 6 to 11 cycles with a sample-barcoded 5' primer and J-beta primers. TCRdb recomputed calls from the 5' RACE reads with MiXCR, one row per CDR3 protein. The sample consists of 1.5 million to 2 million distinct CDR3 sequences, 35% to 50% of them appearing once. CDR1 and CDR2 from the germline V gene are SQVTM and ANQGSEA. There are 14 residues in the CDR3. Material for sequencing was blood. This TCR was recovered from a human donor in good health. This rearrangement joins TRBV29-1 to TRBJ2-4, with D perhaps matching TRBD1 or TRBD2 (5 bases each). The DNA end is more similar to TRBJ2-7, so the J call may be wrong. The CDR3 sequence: CSVRPGGPLGEQYF. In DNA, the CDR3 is TGCAGCGTCCGGCCTGGGGGACCCTTGGGCGAGCAGTACTTC.